This T cell receptor beta chain was sequenced during a study of blood T cell repertoires in COVID-19. Overall study: Acute-phase and convalescent COVID-19 samples originated in the United States, Italy and Spain. PBMCs, B-cell-depleted T cells, or T cells provided the cDNA or gDNA that made up the material.

The CDR3 has 11 amino acids. Germline CDR1 MNHEY, CDR2 SVGAGI. V was cut by 2 bases and J by 3 bases, with 2 bases left in between. As processed by the authors: The authors estimated nucleated cell counts from reference gene primer amplification. Clones were sequenced by immunoSEQ multiplex PCR, and TCRdb holds only the in-frame ones, with some missing. The DNA gave D and trimming, while V, J and clone size come from that table. The data contain approximately 89,000 clones, about four fifths of them singletons. The clonotype was recovered from a human donor in a cohort sampled during active COVID-19. V gene TRBV6-5 combines with J gene TRBJ2-7, with D uncertain. Sequencing used peripheral blood. CDR3: CASSYLYEQYF. The CDR3 coding sequence is TGTGCCAGCAGTTACCTCTACGAGCAGTACTTC.